One T cell receptor beta chain is described in this entry. Germline V CDR1 and CDR2: LGHDT, YNNKEL (reference sequence). Trimming removed 1 base from V and 4 bases from J, with 13 bases in between. The CDR3 loop spans 15 amino acids. This sample is part of a study of blood T cell repertoires in COVID-19. In the study overall: Sites in the United States, Italy and Spain provided acute and convalescent COVID-19 samples.

The protocol was immunoSEQ multiplex PCR, while the TCRdb copy is restricted to in-frame clones and leaves out a portion. The data hold about 170,000 clones, with around 90% observed a single time. The receptor comes from a man aged 18 to 29 with COVID-19, enrolled during active disease. The sample consisted of peripheral blood. This chain links TRBV3-1 (or the pseudogene TRBV3-2) with TRBJ1-1; D perhaps matches TRBD1 (6 bases). Here the CDR3 reads CASSQALRGLTEAFF. The CDR3 DNA reads as TGTGCCAGCAGCCAAGCATTGCGGGGGCTCACTGAAGCTTTCTTT.